This T cell receptor beta chain was profiled in a study of OX40 agonist ivuxolimab in advanced cancers. The wider study: Administration of intravenous ivuxolimab to patients occurred every 2 weeks at 0.01 to 10 mg/kg.

Generated by immunoSEQ multiplex PCR, the TCRdb table keeps only in-frame clones and is missing some. The table shows more than 95,000 clones, with 91% occurring only once. V was shortened by 7 bases and J by 6 bases, with 16 bases between the two germline ends. The V gene's germline CDR1 is MDHEN and CDR2 SYDVKM. The CDR3 extends over 14 amino acids. The J gene is TRBJ1-5, the V gene TRBV28, with a tentative D call TRBD1 (5 bases). Sample: CD4+ or CD8+ T cells sorted from blood, taken in a trial of the OX40 agonist ivuxolimab. The clonotype originates from an adult with an advanced solid tumor such as melanoma, head and neck, liver or kidney cancer. Written as DNA, the CDR3 is TGTGCCAGCAACTCGGAGGGGAGGACTCAGCCCCAGCATTTT. Protein product: CASNSEGRTQPQHF.